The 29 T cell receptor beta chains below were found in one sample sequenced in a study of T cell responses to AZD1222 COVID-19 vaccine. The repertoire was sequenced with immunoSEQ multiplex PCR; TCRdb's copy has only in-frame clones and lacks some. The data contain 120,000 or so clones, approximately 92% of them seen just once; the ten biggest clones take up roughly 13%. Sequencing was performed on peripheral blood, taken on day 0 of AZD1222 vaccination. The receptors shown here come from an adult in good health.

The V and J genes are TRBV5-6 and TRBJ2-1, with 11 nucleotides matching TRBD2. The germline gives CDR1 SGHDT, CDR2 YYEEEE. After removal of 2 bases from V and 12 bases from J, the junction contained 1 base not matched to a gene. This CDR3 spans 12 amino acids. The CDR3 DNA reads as TGTGCCAGCAGCTTTACTAGCGGGGGGCAGTTCTTC. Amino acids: CASSFTSGGQFF. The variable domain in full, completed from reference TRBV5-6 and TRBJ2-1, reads DAGVTQSPTHLIKTRGQQVTLRCSPKSGHDTVSWYQQALGQGPQFIFQYYEEEERQRGNFPDRFSGHQFPNYSSELNVNALLLGDSALYLCASSFTSGGQFFGPGTRLTVL.

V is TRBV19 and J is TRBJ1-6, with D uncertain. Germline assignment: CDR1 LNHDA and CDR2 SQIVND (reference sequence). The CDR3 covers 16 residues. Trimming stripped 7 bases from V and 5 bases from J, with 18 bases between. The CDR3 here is CASKTSRTLDNSPLHF. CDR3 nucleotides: TGTGCCAGTAAAACCTCGAGGACTTTGGATAATTCACCCCTCCACTTT.

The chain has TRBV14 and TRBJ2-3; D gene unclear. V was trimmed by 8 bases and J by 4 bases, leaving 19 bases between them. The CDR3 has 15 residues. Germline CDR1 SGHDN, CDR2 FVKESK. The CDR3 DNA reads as TGTGCCAGCGCCTCTAGGGATTTGTGGGCAGATACGCAGTATTTT. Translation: CASASRDLWADTQYF.

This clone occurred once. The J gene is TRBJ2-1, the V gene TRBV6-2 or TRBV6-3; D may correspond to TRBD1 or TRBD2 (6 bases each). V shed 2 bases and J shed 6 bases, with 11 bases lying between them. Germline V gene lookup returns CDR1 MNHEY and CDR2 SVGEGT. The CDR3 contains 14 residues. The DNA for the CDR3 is TGTGCCAGCAGTTACCTAGGGGGACTCAATGAGCAGTTCTTC. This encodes CASSYLGGLNEQFF.

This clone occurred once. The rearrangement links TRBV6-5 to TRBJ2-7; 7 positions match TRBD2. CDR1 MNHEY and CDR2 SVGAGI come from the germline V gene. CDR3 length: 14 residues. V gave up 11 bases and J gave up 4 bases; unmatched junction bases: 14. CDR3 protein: CALRASGRSYEQYF. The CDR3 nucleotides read TGTGCCCTCAGGGCTAGCGGTCGTTCTTACGAGCAGTACTTC.

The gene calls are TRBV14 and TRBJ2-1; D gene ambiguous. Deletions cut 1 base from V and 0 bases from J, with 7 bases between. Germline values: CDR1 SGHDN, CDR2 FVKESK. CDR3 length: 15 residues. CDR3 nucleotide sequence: TGTGCCAGCAGCCAAGGAGGAAGCTCCTACAATGAGCAGTTCTTC. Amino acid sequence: CASSQGGSSYNEQFF.

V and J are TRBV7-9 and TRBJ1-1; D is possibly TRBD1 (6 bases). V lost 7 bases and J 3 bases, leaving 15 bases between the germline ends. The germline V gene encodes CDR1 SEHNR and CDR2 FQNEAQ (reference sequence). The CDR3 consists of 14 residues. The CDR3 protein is CASTIGGQDTEAFF. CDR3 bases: TGTGCCAGCACCATAGGGGGGCAGGACACTGAAGCTTTCTTT.

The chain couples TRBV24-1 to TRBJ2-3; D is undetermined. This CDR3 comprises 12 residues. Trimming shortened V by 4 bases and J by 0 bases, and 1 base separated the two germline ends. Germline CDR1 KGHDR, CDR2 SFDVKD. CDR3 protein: CATSESTDTQYF. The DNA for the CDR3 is TGTGCCACCAGTGAAAGCACAGATACGCAGTATTTT.

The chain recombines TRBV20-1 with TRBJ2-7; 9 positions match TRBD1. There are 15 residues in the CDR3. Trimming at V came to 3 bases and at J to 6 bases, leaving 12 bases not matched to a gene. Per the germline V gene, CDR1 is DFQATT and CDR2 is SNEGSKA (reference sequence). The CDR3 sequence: CSASPLQGARFEQYF. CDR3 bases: TGCAGTGCTAGTCCCTTACAGGGGGCGCGGTTCGAGCAGTACTTC.

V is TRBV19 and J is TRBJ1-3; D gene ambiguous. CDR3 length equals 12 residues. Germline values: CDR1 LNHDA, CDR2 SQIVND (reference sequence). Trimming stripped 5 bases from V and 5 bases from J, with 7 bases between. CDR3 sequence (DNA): TGTGCCAGTAGTGTTTTGAGAAACACCATATATTTT. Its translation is CASSVLRNTIYF.

CDR3 loop: CASSGWDLRMVNTEAFF. The CDR3, as DNA: TGTGCCAGCAGTGGCTGGGACCTCCGAATGGTGAACACTGAAGCTTTCTTT. The chain employs TRBV2 and TRBJ1-1, with D perhaps matching TRBD1 (5 bases). The V gene's germline CDR1 is SNHLY and CDR2 FYNNEI. Trimming removed 4 bases from V and 0 bases from J, with 18 bases in between. The CDR3 runs to 17 residues.

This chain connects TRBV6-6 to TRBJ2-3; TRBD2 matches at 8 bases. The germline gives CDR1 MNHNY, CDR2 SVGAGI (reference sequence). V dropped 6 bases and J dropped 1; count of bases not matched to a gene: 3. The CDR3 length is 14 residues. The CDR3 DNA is TGTGCCAGCAGCCAAGCGGGGGGCACAGATACGCAGTATTTT. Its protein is CASSQAGGTDTQYF.

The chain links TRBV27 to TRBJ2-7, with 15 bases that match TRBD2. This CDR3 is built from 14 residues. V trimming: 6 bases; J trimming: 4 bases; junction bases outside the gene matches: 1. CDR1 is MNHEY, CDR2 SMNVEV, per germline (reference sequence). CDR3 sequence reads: CASSGTSGGYEQYF. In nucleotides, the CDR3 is TGTGCCAGCAGCGGGACTAGCGGGGGGTACGAGCAGTACTTC.

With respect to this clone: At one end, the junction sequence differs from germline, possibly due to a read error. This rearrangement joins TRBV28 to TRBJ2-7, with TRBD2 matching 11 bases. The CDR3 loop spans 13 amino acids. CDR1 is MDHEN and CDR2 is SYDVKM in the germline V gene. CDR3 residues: CASSSGTSGFTDF. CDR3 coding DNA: TGTGCCAGCAGTTCCGGGACTAGCGGATTTACGGACTTC.

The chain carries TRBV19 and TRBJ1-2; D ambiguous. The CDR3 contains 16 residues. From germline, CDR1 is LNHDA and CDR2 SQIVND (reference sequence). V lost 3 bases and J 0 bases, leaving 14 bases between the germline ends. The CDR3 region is CASSIKRRLTNYGYTF. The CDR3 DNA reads TGTGCCAGTAGTATCAAAAGACGGCTGACTAACTATGGCTACACCTTC.

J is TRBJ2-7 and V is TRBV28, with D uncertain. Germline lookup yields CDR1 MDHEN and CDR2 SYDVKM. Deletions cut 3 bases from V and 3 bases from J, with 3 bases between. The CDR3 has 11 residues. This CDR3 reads CASSFDYEQYF. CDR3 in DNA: TGTGCCAGCAGTTTTGACTACGAGCAGTACTTC.

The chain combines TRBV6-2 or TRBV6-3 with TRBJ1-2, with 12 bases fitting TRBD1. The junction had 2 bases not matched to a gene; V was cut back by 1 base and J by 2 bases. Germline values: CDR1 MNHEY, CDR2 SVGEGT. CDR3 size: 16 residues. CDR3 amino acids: CASSYWGTGGNYGYTF. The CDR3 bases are TGTGCCAGCAGTTACTGGGGGACAGGGGGCAACTATGGCTACACCTTC.

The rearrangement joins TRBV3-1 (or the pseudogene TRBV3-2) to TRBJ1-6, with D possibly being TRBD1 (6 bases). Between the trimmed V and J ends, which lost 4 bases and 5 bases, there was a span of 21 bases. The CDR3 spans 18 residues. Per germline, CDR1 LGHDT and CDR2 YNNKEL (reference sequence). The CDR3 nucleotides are TGTGCCAGCAGCCGAGCAATTCCAGGGGACGGGCATAATTCACCCCTCCACTTT. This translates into CASSRAIPGDGHNSPLHF.

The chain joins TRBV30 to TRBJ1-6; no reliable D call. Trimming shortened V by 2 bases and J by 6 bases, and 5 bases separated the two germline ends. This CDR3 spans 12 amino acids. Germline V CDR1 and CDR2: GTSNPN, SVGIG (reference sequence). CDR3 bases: TGTGCCTGGAGTAACAGTAATTCACCCCTCCACTTT. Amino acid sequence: CAWSNSNSPLHF. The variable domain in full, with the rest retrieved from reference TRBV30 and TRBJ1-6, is SQTIHQWPATLVQPVGSPLSLECTVEGTSNPNLYWYRQAAGRGLQLLFYSVGIGQISSEVPQNLSASRPQDRQFILSSKKLLLSDSGFYLCAWSNSNSPLHFGNGTRLTVT.

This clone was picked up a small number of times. Written as DNA, the CDR3 is TGTGCCAGCATCAGAACAGTCGCTGGAAACACCATATATTTT. It is translated as CASIRTVAGNTIYF. The gene calls are TRBV11-3 and TRBJ1-3; D remains unclear. V was cut by 7 bases and J by 2 bases, with 12 bases left in between. CDR1 SGHNT and CDR2 YENEEA come from the germline V gene. CDR3 length equals 14 residues.

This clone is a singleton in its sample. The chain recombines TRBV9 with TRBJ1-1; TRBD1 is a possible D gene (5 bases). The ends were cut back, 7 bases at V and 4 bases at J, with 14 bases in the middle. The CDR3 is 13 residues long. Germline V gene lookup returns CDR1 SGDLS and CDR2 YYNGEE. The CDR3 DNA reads TGTGCCAGCGGCGGGGGTGGTCGCACTGAAGCTTTCTTT. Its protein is CASGGGGRTEAFF.

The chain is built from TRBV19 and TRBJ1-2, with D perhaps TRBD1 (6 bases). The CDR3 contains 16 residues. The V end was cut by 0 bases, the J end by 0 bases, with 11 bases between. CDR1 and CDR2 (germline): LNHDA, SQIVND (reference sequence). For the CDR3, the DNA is TGTGCCAGTAGTATAGATCTACAGGGAGCTAACTATGGCTACACCTTC. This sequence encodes CASSIDLQGANYGYTF.

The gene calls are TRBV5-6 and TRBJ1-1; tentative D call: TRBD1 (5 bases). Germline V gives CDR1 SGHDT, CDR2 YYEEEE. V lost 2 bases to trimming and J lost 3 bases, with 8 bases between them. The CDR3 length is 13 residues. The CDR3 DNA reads TGTGCCAGCAGCTTTTTAGGGGACACTGAAGCTTTCTTT. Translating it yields CASSFLGDTEAFF.

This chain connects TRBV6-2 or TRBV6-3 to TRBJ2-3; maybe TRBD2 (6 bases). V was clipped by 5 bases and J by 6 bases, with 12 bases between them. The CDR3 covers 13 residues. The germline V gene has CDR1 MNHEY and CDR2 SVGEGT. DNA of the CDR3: TGTGCCAGCAGTGCGAGGGAGGAGGATACGCAGTATTTT. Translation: CASSAREEDTQYF.

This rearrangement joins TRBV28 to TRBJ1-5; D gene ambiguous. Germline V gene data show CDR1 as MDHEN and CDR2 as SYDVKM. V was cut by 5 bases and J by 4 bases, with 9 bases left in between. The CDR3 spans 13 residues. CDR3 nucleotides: TGTGCCAGCAGTATCAGAGAAAATCAGCCCCAGCATTTT. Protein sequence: CASSIRENQPQHF.

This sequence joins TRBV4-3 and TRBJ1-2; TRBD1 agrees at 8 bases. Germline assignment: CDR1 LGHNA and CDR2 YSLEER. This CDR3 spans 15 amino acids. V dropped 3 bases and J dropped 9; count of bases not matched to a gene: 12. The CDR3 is CASSQLDRDDLSYTF. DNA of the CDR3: TGCGCCAGCAGCCAGCTGGACAGGGACGACTTGAGCTACACCTTC.

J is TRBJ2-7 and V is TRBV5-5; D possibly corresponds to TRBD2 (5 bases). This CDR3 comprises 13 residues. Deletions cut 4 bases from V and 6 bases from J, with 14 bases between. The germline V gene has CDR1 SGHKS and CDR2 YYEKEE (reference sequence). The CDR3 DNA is TGTGCCAGCAGCCTTACCCCCAGCGGCGAGCAGTACTTC. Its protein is CASSLTPSGEQYF.

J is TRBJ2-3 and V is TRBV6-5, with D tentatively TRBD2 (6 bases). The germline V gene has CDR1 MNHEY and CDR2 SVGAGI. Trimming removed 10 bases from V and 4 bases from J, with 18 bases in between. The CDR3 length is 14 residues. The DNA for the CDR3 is TGTGCCACCATTAGCGGTTCCGAAGCAGATACGCAGTATTTT. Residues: CATISGSEADTQYF.

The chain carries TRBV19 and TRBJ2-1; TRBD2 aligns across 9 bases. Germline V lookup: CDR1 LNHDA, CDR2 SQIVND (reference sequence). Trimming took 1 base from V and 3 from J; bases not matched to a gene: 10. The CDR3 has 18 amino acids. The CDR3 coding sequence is TGTGCCAGTAGTATAGGAGGATTAGCGGGAGCTGGCTACAATGAGCAGTTCTTC. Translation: CASSIGGLAGAGYNEQFF.